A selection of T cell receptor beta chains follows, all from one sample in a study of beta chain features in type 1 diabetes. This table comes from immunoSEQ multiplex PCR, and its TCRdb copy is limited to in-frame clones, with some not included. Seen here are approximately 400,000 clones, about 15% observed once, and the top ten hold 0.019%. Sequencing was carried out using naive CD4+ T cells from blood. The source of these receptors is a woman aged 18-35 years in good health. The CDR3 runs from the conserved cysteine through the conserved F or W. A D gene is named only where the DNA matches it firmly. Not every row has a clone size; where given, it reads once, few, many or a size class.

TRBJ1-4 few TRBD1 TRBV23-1 TGCGCCAGCAGTCAGCGGGACAGGGGGTATGAAAAACTGTTTTTT CASSQRDRGYEKLFF
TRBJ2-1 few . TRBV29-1 TGCAGCGCATCTAGGAGCTCCTACAATGAGCAGTTCTTC CSASRSSYNEQFF
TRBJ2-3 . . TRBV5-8 TGTGCCAGCAGCTTGGTCCGGTCGTCCCATAGCACAGATACGCAGTATTTT CASSLVRSSHSTDTQYF
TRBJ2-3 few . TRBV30 TGTGCCTGGAGTCAGGGAGATACGCAGTATTTT CAWSQGDTQYF
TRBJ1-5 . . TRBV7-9 TGTGCCAGCAGCTTAGACAGGGATAGCAATCAGCCCCAGCATTTT CASSLDRDSNQPQHF
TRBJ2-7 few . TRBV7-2 TGTGCCAGCAGCTCGGGACTGAATTCCTACGAGCAGTACTTC CASSSGLNSYEQYF
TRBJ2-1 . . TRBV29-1 TGCAGCGTTGGCGCGGGACTCGTTAACAATGAGCAGTTCTTC CSVGAGLVNNEQFF
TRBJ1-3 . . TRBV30 TGTGCCTGGGGCACTGGAAACACCATATATTTT CAWGTGNTIYF
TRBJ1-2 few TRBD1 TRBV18 TGTGCCAGCTCACCGTTGGGACAGGGGGCTGAGGGCTACACCTTC CASSPLGQGAEGYTF
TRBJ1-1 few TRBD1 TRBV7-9 TGTGCCAGCAGCTACAGGGGTGACACTGAAGCTTTCTTT CASSYRGDTEAFF
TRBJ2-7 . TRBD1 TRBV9 TGTGCCAGCAGCGTAGGGGACAGGTTCCACGAGCAGTACTTC CASSVGDRFHEQYF
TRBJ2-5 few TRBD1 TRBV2 TGTGCCAGTAAAACCGACAGGGCTGGAGAGACCCAGTACTTC CASKTDRAGETQYF
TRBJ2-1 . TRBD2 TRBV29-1 TGCAGCGTTGCCGGGAGGGCCGTGCGTGAGCAGTTCTTC CSVAGRAVREQFF
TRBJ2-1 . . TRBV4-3 TGCGCCAGCAGCCTCAGGGAGGTTTCCTACAATGAGCAGTTCTTC CASSLREVSYNEQFF
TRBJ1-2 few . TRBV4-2 TGTGCCAGCAGTCGTGGGGGGGGGTCCTATGGCTACACCTTC CASSRGGGSYGYTF
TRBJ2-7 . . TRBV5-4 TGTGCCAGCAGCTCGAAAGTTGACGGAGAGCAGCAGTACTTC CASSSKVDGEQQYF
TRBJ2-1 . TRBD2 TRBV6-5 TGTGCCAGCAGTTATGTACTAGCGCGACGGTATGAGCAGTTCTTC CASSYVLARRYEQFF
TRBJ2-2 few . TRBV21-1 TGTGCCAGCAGCATCGGACAGGGGACCAACACCGGGGAGCTGTTTTTT CASSIGQGTNTGELFF
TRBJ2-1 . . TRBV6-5 TGTGCCAGCAGTTACCTTAGTGAGCAGTTCTTC CASSYLSEQFF
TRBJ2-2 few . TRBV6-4 TGTGCCAGCAGACGGGAATCGAACACCGGGGAGCTGTTTTTT CASRRESNTGELFF
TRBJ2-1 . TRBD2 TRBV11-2 TGTGCCAGCAGCTCTCTAGCGGGAGGCCCTTACAATGAGCAGTTCTTC CASSSLAGGPYNEQFF
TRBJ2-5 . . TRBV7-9 TGTGCCAGCAGCTCGGCTCGGGAACAAGAGACCCAGTACTTC CASSSAREQETQYF